This T cell receptor (beta chain) was sequenced in a study of cytotoxic CD8 clonotypes in ibrutinib-treated CLL. Study-level findings and limits: Researchers report that baseline clonality outpaced age-matched healthy donors and tracked circulating CD8+ T-cell counts.

The method was immunoSEQ multiplex PCR; TCRdb's version includes in-frame clones alone and lacks a portion of them. The sample includes about 140,000 clones, approximately 80% of them seen just once. About this clone itself: Antigen specificity is unknown.

The material sequenced was PBMCs, taken after 36 months of ibrutinib treatment. This sequence originates from a human donor with chronic lymphocytic leukemia.

The CDR3 here is CASSPLHEQFF. CDR3 sequence (DNA): TGTGCCAGCAGCCCACTCCATGAGCAGTTCTTC. The chain combines TRBV7-9 with TRBJ2-1; the D is unclear. Germline-derived CDR1 and CDR2 are SEHNR and FQNEAQ (reference sequence). V was cut by 5 bases and J by 8 bases, with 7 bases left in between. This CDR3 has 11 residues.